This T cell receptor (beta chain) was captured by sequencing in a study of blood T cell repertoires in COVID-19 (dated by TCRdb to between 2020 and 2021). About the study as a whole: Collaborator samples came from the United States, Italy and Spain and covered acute and convalescent phases of COVID-19. The material from the prospective study consisted of cDNA or gDNA derived from T cells, B-cell-depleted T cells, or PBMCs. Deeply sampled blood TCRbeta repertoires from subjects exposed to, actively infected with, or recovered from COVID-19 were included in the dataset. A freely available public database, intended as a resource for researchers studying the immune response to SARS-CoV-2, is where the repertoires were released. The samples were drawn from the first 160 participants of the ongoing ImmuneRACE study and from 1,254 subjects provided by 6 global collaborators. The sample metadata nearly always contained a de-identified subject ID, COVID-19 status, age in years and sex. HLA class I and class II types, where available, came from metadata supplied by the sample provider rather than from assay-based typing.

The paper as a whole reports these results and caveats: How much clinical and demographic metadata was included differed by source and by participant, and the metadata was provided uncurated.

Trimming accounts for 5 bases at V and 0 bases at J, while the number of junction bases matched to no gene is 3. CDR3 length: 14 amino acids, cysteine to phenylalanine. Only the CDR3 portion is preserved as DNA: 42 bases, with reading frame beginning at the first base. The germline V gene supplies CDR1 SQVTM and CDR2 ANQGSEA. Collaborating institutions collected whole blood in K2EDTA tubes following their own protocols. For TCRbeta analysis, collaborator samples were shipped as frozen whole blood, as isolated PBMCs, or as DNA extracted from either sample type. TCRbeta CDR3 regions were amplified from genomic DNA using the immunoSEQ Assay, a bias-controlled multiplex PCR. On the study's bioinformatics: Within the assay, amplification of reference gene primers was used to estimate how many nucleated cells each sample contained. To quantify the absolute abundance of each unique TCRbeta CDR3 rearrangement, sequence reads were collapsed and filtered. For each sample, productive Simpson clonality was calculated as the square root of Simpson's diversity index across productive rearrangements. Drawn from immuneACCESS, this table holds only the in-frame rearrangements with V and J called that TCRdb kept. Clones are partly lost; checked studies trace under half to an unresolved V gene and leave the rest unexplained. The V and J calls and clone size come from that table; D and trimming were worked out from the DNA. A total of approximately 210,000 clones appear in this sample, about 88% of them only once. The top ten clonotypes cover 1.9% of the sample.

This clone appeared a few times. Its specific antigen is unknown. Within one base of it there is no much larger clone, and no base qualities were kept. The TCR originated in a man aged 35 to 55 with active or convalescent COVID-19. The chain employs TRBV29-1 and TRBJ2-2, and 7 bases in between align with TRBD1. Sequencing was carried out using peripheral blood. The nucleotides are TGCAGCGTTAGAGACAGGGCGAACACCGGGGAGCTGTTTTTT. Its protein product is CSVRDRANTGELFF.